Detailed here is one TCR beta chain. Germline lookup yields CDR1 SNHLY and CDR2 FYNNEI. The CDR3 has 14 residues. Trimming shortened V by 7 bases and J by 5 bases, and 15 bases separated the two germline ends. The sample is drawn from a study of blood T cell repertoires in COVID-19. Whole-study context: Italy, Spain and the United States were the sources of the convalescent and acute COVID-19 samples. PBMCs, B-cell-depleted T cells, or T cells were the source of the cDNA or gDNA that made up the material.

Original processing notes: Quantification of nucleated cells was approximated via reference gene primer amplification. Measured with immunoSEQ multiplex PCR; TCRdb has only the in-frame clones, and not every one. V, J and clone size derive from that table, while D and trimming were established from the DNA sequence. The profile shows more than 25,000 clones, more than 65% of them singletons. The gene calls are TRBV2 and TRBJ1-5, with unresolved D. This TCR was sampled from a human donor in a cohort sampled during active COVID-19. Sequences were obtained from peripheral blood. The CDR3 spells CASTLGSRYQPQHF. Here the CDR3 DNA reads TGTGCCAGCACCCTAGGTAGTAGATATCAGCCCCAGCATTTT.